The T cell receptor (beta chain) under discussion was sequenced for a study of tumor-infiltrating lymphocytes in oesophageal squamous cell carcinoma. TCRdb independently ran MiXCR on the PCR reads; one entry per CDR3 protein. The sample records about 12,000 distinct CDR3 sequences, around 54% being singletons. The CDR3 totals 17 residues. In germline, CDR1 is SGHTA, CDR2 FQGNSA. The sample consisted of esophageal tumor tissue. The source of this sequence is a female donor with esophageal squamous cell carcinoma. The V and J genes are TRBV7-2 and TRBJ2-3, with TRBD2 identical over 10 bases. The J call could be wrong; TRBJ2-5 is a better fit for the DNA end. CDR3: CASSLALSSGSRETQYF. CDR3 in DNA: TGTGCCAGCAGCTTAGCGCTATCTAGCGGGAGTAGGGAGACCCAGTACTTC.